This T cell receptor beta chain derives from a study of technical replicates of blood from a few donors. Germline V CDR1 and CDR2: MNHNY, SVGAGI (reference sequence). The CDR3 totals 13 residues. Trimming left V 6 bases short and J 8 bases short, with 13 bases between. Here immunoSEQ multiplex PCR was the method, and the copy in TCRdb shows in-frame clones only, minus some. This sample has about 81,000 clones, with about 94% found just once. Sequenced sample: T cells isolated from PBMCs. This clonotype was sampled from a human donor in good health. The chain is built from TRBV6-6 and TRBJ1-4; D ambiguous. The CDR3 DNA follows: TGTGCCAGCAGCCTAATTAATAACGAAAAACTGTTTTTT. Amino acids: CASSLINNEKLFF.